This T cell receptor beta chain was recorded in a study of shared clonotypes between healthy human individuals. In the naive CD8 group, cells lacked CD45RO and were positively selected for CCR7, so terminally differentiated effector memory CD45RA+ cells were left out. To note about this clone: The same CDR3 arises from other DNA sequences in this sample as well.

Several immunoSEQ plates received, in even portions, the genomic DNA of each subset. For sorted subsets, 150 to 250 ng DNA per replicate equaled tens of thousands of T cell genomes. TCRdb keeps only in-frame clones here, not all; method: immunoSEQ multiplex PCR. The table has about 2 million clones, approximately 94% seen once. Trimming took off 0 bases at V and 0 bases at J, with 8 bases between the two ends. The CDR3 runs to 14 residues. CDR1 GTSNPN and CDR2 SVGIG come from the germline V gene (reference sequence). The genes are TRBV30 and TRBJ1-1; D is uncertain. The receptor comes from a man younger than 30 in good health. Sequencing was performed on naive CD8+ T cells sorted from blood. CDR3 protein: CAWSVGHLNTEAFF. CDR3 bases: TGTGCCTGGAGTGTAGGGCATTTGAACACTGAAGCTTTCTTT.